This T cell receptor (beta chain) was captured in a study of Ad26.COV2.S vaccination and SARS-CoV-2 variants. Overall study context: Enrolled in COV1001, the donor was in the Ad26.COV2.S trial arm, which received the vaccine. The study gave Ad26.COV2.S intramuscularly, once or twice 56 days apart.

The trim removed 4 bases at V and 0 bases at J, leaving 2 bases unmatched. There are 14 residues in the CDR3. Treatment: around 19 received Ad26.COV2.S at low or high dose, single or two shots; about 5 received placebo; per-sample allocation not given. The investigators took samples on day 63 after the first vaccine or placebo injection. Profiling relied on immunoSEQ multiplex PCR, and the TCRdb table lists in-frame clones only, not all of them. The repertoire holds about 350,000 clones, with around 86% as singletons. With respect to this clone: The antigen is not known.

Regarding the study as a whole: After vaccination, substantial breadth of spike-specific CD8+ and CD4+ responses was reported. Vaccine recipients showed a spike-specific TCR breadth that was higher than in placebo recipients.

The receptor comes from a person aged 18-60 years who received the Ad26.COV2.S COVID-19 vaccine or a placebo. Sequences were derived from peripheral blood, sampled in a trial of Ad26.COV2.S vaccine versus placebo. The V and J genes are TRBV5-3 and TRBJ2-7; 9 nucleotides align to TRBD2. TRBV5-3 is an ORF for which the function is uncertain. CDR3 residues: CARSPSGVSYEQYF. Here the CDR3 DNA reads TGTGCCAGAAGCCCTAGCGGGGTCTCCTACGAGCAGTACTTC.